Following are 29 T cell receptor beta chains from one sample sequenced in a study of T cells expressing NK-cell markers (dated by TCRdb to 2020 to 2022). Library preparation employed 5' RACE. The listed sequencing device is Illumina HiSeq 2000. Reads reprocessed by TCRdb are summarized as one entry per CDR3 protein sequence, and DNA is absent. The sample table holds around 140,000 distinct CDR3 sequences. Around 12% of the sample comes from the top ten. The sample was blood T cells: a sorted CD56 or NKG2C T cell subset, CD4+ or CD8+ T cells, or bulk PBMC T cells (not recorded which). All receptors derive from a man between 18 and 35 years old in good health. Donor details come from another sample of the same person, matched by shared clones.

This sequence joins TRBV4-1 and TRBJ2-2. CDR1 and CDR2 from the germline V gene are MGHRA and YSYEKL. CDR3 length equals 14 residues. The CDR3 region is CASSQDAGVGELFF.

The rearrangement links TRBV12-5 to TRBJ2-1; TCRdb reports TRBD2, a call that lacks DNA to check it against. Germline V gives CDR1 LGHNT, CDR2 FRNRAP. The CDR3 covers 17 residues. The CDR3: CASGLPRTSGLNNEQFF.

V usage is TRBV6-1 and J usage is TRBJ1-1; TCRdb's D call, TRBD1, is unchecked because there is no DNA. CDR3 length: 13 amino acids. Germline assignment: CDR1 MNHNS and CDR2 SASEGT. CDR3 sequence reads: CASSPGLNTEAFF.

V gene TRBV29-1 combines with J gene TRBJ2-1; TCRdb calls TRBD2, which cannot be checked without DNA. Germline assignment: CDR1 SQVTM and CDR2 ANQGSEA. CDR3 length: 14 amino acids. CDR3: CSVDVAGSYNEQFF.

The chain is built from TRBV9 and TRBJ1-1. This CDR3 is built from 13 residues. Germline-derived CDR1 and CDR2 are SGDLS and YYNGEE. CDR3 in amino acids: CASSVENGSEAFF.

The chain links TRBV4-3 to TRBJ2-3; TCRdb outputs TRBD1, but without DNA this stays unchecked. The CDR3 runs 18 residues. From germline, CDR1 is LGHNA and CDR2 YSLEER. CDR3: CASSQERGIGLAADTQYF.

The rearrangement links TRBV5-1 to TRBJ2-3; TCRdb indicates TRBD2, and absent DNA this call remains unverified. The CDR3 contains 16 residues. Looked up from germline, CDR1 is SGHRS and CDR2 is YFSETQ. CDR3 sequence reads: CASSRIAGEGADTQYF.

The gene calls are TRBV4-3 and TRBJ2-2; the TCRdb call, TRBD1, lacks DNA for checking. Germline values: CDR1 LGHNA, CDR2 YSLEER. This CDR3 is 16 amino acids long. CDR3 amino acids: CASSQSSGFNTGELFF.

This chain joins TRBV27 and TRBJ2-1; TCRdb selects TRBD1, and the lack of DNA leaves this call unchecked. CDR1 is MNHEY and CDR2 is SMNVEV in the germline V gene (reference sequence). The CDR3 length is 15 residues. CDR3 protein: CASTPLFGAPNEQFF.

The J gene is TRBJ2-7, the V gene TRBV30; TCRdb designates TRBD1, a call that cannot be tested without DNA. The germline V gene has CDR1 GTSNPN and CDR2 SVGIG (reference sequence). The CDR3 has 13 amino acids. The CDR3 loop reads CAWSLGQVYEQYF.

This chain uses TRBV30 with TRBJ2-5; TCRdb's D call of TRBD1 is untestable without DNA. Germline V CDR1 and CDR2: GTSNPN, SVGIG (reference sequence). The CDR3 is 13 residues long. The CDR3 protein is CAWSVPPSGTQYF.

This chain links TRBV7-9 with TRBJ2-7. The CDR3 is 16 amino acids. Germline CDR1 SEHNR, CDR2 FQNEAQ (reference sequence). CDR3 in amino acids: CASSLAFRGRANEQYF. Filled out from reference TRBV7-9 and TRBJ2-7, the complete variable domain reads DTGVSQNPRHKITKRGQNVTFRCDPISEHNRLYWYRQTLGQGPEFLTYFQNEAQLEKSRLLSDRFSAERPKGSFSTLEIQRTEQGDSAMYLCASSLAFRGRANEQYFGPGTRLTVT.

CDR3 residues: CASSQGQGGPQHF. The V call is TRBV4-1, the J call TRBJ1-5; TCRdb's D call of TRBD1 is untestable without DNA. This CDR3 has 13 amino acids. CDR1 MGHRA and CDR2 YSYEKL come from the germline V gene.

The chain recombines TRBV12-3 or TRBV12-4 with TRBJ2-1; there is no DNA to check the TCRdb D call of TRBD2. The CDR3 length is 16 residues. CDR3 region: CASSPTSGRSYNEQFF.

The chain combines TRBV12-3 or TRBV12-4 with TRBJ2-1; TCRdb designates TRBD2, a call that cannot be tested without DNA. The CDR3 length is 15 residues. The CDR3 loop reads CASSPLATFGNEQFF.

J is TRBJ2-7 and V is TRBV7-9; TCRdb reports TRBD2, a call that lacks DNA to check it against. From germline, CDR1 is SEHNR and CDR2 FQNEAQ (reference sequence). This CDR3 comprises 17 residues. The CDR3: CASSSTVGTSGSYEQYF.

This chain links TRBV29-1 with TRBJ2-3. Germline assignment: CDR1 SQVTM and CDR2 ANQGSEA. The CDR3 is 12 amino acids. Here the CDR3 reads CSAVSGVDTQYF.

The CDR3 is CASSVTGLPMNTEAFF. J is TRBJ1-1 and V is TRBV6-1; absent DNA, TCRdb's TRBD1 call cannot be checked. The CDR3 spans 16 residues. Germline-derived CDR1 and CDR2 are MNHNS and SASEGT.

The chain recombines TRBV27 with TRBJ2-7; checking the TCRdb D call of TRBD1 is not possible without DNA. The CDR3 length is 14 residues. Germline loops: CDR1 MNHEY, CDR2 SMNVEV (reference sequence). CDR3 amino acids: CASSSQTGTYEQYF.

The chain has TRBV7-9 and TRBJ2-1; TCRdb gives TRBD2 as the D gene, but with no DNA this cannot be confirmed. CDR1 and CDR2 (germline): SEHNR, FQNEAQ (reference sequence). The CDR3 loop spans 18 amino acids. The chain's CDR3 is CASSLLGALDPWYNEQFF.

The rearrangement uses TRBV6-9 and TRBJ2-7; TCRdb calls TRBD1, which cannot be checked without DNA. CDR3 size: 18 residues. Per the germline V gene, CDR1 is MNHGY and CDR2 is SVAAGI. The CDR3 loop reads CASSYNVRAGDKTYEQYF.

V and J are TRBV7-2 and TRBJ2-1; TCRdb's D gene call, TRBD1, goes unchecked for lack of DNA. The CDR3 has 14 amino acids. Germline V CDR1 and CDR2: SGHTA, FQGNSA. The CDR3 here is CASSLPGGINEQFF.

The chain links TRBV4-3 to TRBJ2-3; TCRdb outputs TRBD2, but without DNA this stays unchecked. CDR1 is LGHNA and CDR2 is YSLEER in the germline V gene. The CDR3 spans 14 residues. The CDR3 sequence: CASSRSGSGDTQYF.

This chain joins TRBV3-1 and TRBJ2-1; TCRdb picks TRBD2, but there is no DNA to check that call. From germline, CDR1 is LGHDT and CDR2 YNNKEL (reference sequence). This CDR3 contains 16 residues. CDR3 sequence: CASSPRGGERDNEQFF.

The chain uses TRBV20-1 and TRBJ2-1. CDR1 DFQATT and CDR2 SNEGSKA come from the germline V gene (reference sequence). The CDR3 contains 15 residues. The CDR3 region is CSAVGLRSSYNEQFF.

V is TRBV7-2 and J is TRBJ2-7; TCRdb proposes TRBD2, but this gene call is untestable without DNA. In germline, CDR1 is SGHTA, CDR2 FQGNSA. This CDR3 has 15 residues. The CDR3 is CASSLASVRDPEQYF.

V usage is TRBV27 and J usage is TRBJ2-7. CDR3 size: 15 residues. Germline assignment: CDR1 MNHEY and CDR2 SMNVEV (reference sequence). This CDR3 is CASSLSSLLSYEQYF.

This rearrangement joins TRBV4-1 to TRBJ2-2; TCRdb reports TRBD1, a call that lacks DNA to check it against. The CDR3 is 15 amino acids. Germline-derived CDR1 and CDR2 are MGHRA and YSYEKL. The CDR3 here is CASSHGQAYTGELFF.

The V call is TRBV28, the J call TRBJ2-5. This CDR3 spans 15 amino acids. CDR1 and CDR2 from the germline V gene are MDHEN and SYDVKM. The CDR3 region is CASSLGRTYQETQYF.